These 17 T cell receptor beta chains share one sample of origin, sequenced in a study of blood T cell repertoires in COVID-19. TCRdb's table, derived via immunoSEQ multiplex PCR, lists solely in-frame clones and lacks some. The sample consists of about 180,000 clones, 60% to 80% of them appearing once. Sequencing input: peripheral blood. All receptors come from a woman in her seventies with acute or convalescent COVID-19.

This chain links TRBV11-2 with TRBJ1-2, with 8 bases lining up with TRBD1. This CDR3 comprises 15 residues. The germline CDR1 and CDR2 sequences are SGHAT and FQNNGV. The V gene end was trimmed by 4 bases and the J gene end by 5 bases; junction bases not matched to a gene: 9. The CDR3 coding sequence is TGTGCCAGCAGCTGGTCAGGGGGCGGACGGTATGGCTACACCTTC. It yields the protein CASSWSGGGRYGYTF.

This clone has a count of ten or more. The chain combines TRBV20-1 with TRBJ2-5; D gene unclear. The V gene lost 3 bases and the J gene lost 4 bases, with 6 bases spanning the gap. The germline V gene has CDR1 DFQATT and CDR2 SNEGSKA (reference sequence). The CDR3 contains 11 residues. Here the CDR3 reads CSASDSETQYF. DNA for the CDR3: TGCAGTGCTAGCGACTCAGAGACCCAGTACTTC.

CDR3 loop: CASRPTGESSYEQYF. The CDR3 nucleotides read TGTGCCAGCAGACCGACAGGGGAAAGCTCCTACGAGCAGTACTTC. The V gene is TRBV6-5, the J gene TRBJ2-7; 8 bases agree with TRBD1. CDR1 is MNHEY, CDR2 SVGAGI, per germline. CDR3 length equals 15 residues. V trimming: 6 bases; J trimming: 0 bases; junction bases outside the gene matches: 7.

This sequence joins TRBV7-3 and TRBJ2-1, with D perhaps matching TRBD2 (5 bases). The ends were cut back, 2 bases at V and 6 bases at J, with 8 bases in the middle. CDR3 size: 13 residues. Germline V CDR1 and CDR2: SGHTA, FQGTGA. CDR3 region: CASSLGAVNEQFF. Written as DNA, the CDR3 is TGTGCCAGCAGCTTAGGAGCGGTCAATGAGCAGTTCTTC.

This clone was observed a few times. Here the CDR3 DNA reads TGTGCCAGCAGGGGCTATCAGGGGAGCTACGAGCAGTACTTC. It specifies CASRGYQGSYEQYF. This chain connects TRBV7-9 to TRBJ2-7; D is perhaps TRBD1 (6 bases). Between the trimmed V and J ends, which lost 6 bases and 3 bases, there was a span of 15 bases. Per germline, CDR1 SEHNR and CDR2 FQNEAQ (reference sequence). The CDR3 sequence is 14 residues long.

The chain joins TRBV5-6 to TRBJ1-2; 9 bases map to TRBD1. The CDR3 has 15 residues. The germline V gene has CDR1 SGHDT and CDR2 YYEEEE. J gave up 5 bases and V 4 bases, and 9 bases lay outside the gene matches. CDR3 sequence (DNA): TGTGCCAGCAGCATGGGAGGACAGGGGCAATATGGCTACACCTTC. This encodes CASSMGGQGQYGYTF.

The chain has TRBV5-1 and TRBJ2-5; possibly TRBD1 for D (6 bases). Trimming cost V 4 bases and J 5 bases, with 15 bases left between them. The CDR3 loop spans 14 amino acids. CDR1 is SGHRS and CDR2 is YFSETQ in the germline V gene. The CDR3 DNA sequence: TGCGCCAGCAGCACGGCACAGGGTGTTGAGACCCAGTACTTC. Translation gives CASSTAQGVETQYF.

The chain has TRBV30 and TRBJ2-6, with a possible D match to TRBD1 (5 bases). Per germline, CDR1 GTSNPN and CDR2 SVGIG (reference sequence). V lost 3 bases and J lost 1, with 7 bases in between. This CDR3 region has 14 residues. The CDR3: CAWRGHSGANVLTF. DNA of the CDR3: TGTGCCTGGAGAGGACATTCTGGGGCCAACGTCCTGACTTTC.

The chain is built from TRBV6-6 and TRBJ1-4; 7 nucleotides line up with TRBD1. Germline V CDR1 and CDR2: MNHNY, SVGAGI (reference sequence). The V segment lost 2 bases and the J segment 8 bases; nucleotides outside the gene matches: 11. This CDR3 comprises 16 residues. Here the CDR3 reads CASSYEGGAGNEKLFF. The CDR3 DNA sequence: TGTGCCAGCAGTTACGAAGGGGGCGCAGGTAACGAAAAACTGTTTTTT.

This clone occurred once. The genes are TRBV30 and TRBJ2-5; no clear D. Deletions cut 0 bases from V and 3 bases from J, with 5 bases between. In germline, CDR1 is GTSNPN, CDR2 SVGIG (reference sequence). CDR3 size: 12 residues. The CDR3: CAWSVTKETQYF. CDR3 DNA: TGTGCCTGGAGTGTTACTAAAGAGACCCAGTACTTC. Full variable domain (missing parts from reference TRBV30 and TRBJ2-5): SQTIHQWPATLVQPVGSPLSLECTVEGTSNPNLYWYRQAAGRGLQLLFYSVGIGQISSEVPQNLSASRPQDRQFILSSKKLLLSDSGFYLCAWSVTKETQYFGPGTRLLVL.

The chain links TRBV7-8 to TRBJ2-7, with 7 bases identical to TRBD2. This CDR3 comprises 15 residues. V lost 1 base and J lost 1; bases outside the gene matches: 4. CDR1 and CDR2 from the germline V gene are SGHVS and FQNEAQ. In DNA form, the CDR3 reads TGTGCCAGCAGCTTAGGTAGGGAGGGGTCCTACGAGCAGTACTTC. The encoded protein is CASSLGREGSYEQYF.

The chain carries TRBV2 and TRBJ2-5; D perhaps matches TRBD1 (7 bases). The CDR3 contains 15 residues. V lost 2 bases to trimming and J lost 5 bases, with 15 bases between them. Germline V lookup: CDR1 SNHLY, CDR2 FYNNEI. This chain's CDR3 is CASSERQGGIETQYF. In nucleotides, the CDR3 is TGTGCCAGCAGTGAAAGACAGGGAGGAATCGAGACCCAGTACTTC.

J is TRBJ2-3 and V is TRBV29-1; weak D call: TRBD2 (5 bases). CDR1 and CDR2 (germline): SQVTM, ANQGSEA. Trimming removed 2 bases from V and 0 bases from J, with 15 bases in between. The CDR3 is 16 amino acids. The chain's CDR3 is CSVERTASRSTDTQYF. The CDR3 DNA reads as TGCAGCGTTGAACGTACGGCTAGCAGAAGCACAGATACGCAGTATTTT.

The V call is TRBV2, the J call TRBJ2-5; 10 bases map to TRBD1. Germline values: CDR1 SNHLY, CDR2 FYNNEI. V was pared by 8 bases and J by 5 bases, with 11 bases of the junction left unmatched. The CDR3 spans 15 residues. CDR3 amino acids: CASGGTGALWETQYF. CDR3 nucleotides: TGTGCCAGCGGGGGGACAGGGGCTTTATGGGAGACCCAGTACTTC.

The J gene is TRBJ1-2, the V gene TRBV18; TRBD1 aligns across 8 bases. The CDR3 loop spans 14 amino acids. In germline, CDR1 is KGHSH, CDR2 LQKENI. Trimming cost V 3 bases and J 1 base; bases outside gene matches: 1. CDR3 DNA sequence: TGTGCCAGCTCACCGGACAGGGTTAACTATGGCTACACCTTC. As protein: CASSPDRVNYGYTF.

The CDR3: CASRPGQSNQPQHF. The CDR3 bases are TGTGCCAGCAGGCCGGGACAGTCAAATCAGCCCCAGCATTTT. The chain carries TRBV7-2 and TRBJ1-5; the match to TRBD1 covers 7 bases. The CDR3 covers 14 residues. CDR1 is SGHTA and CDR2 is FQGNSA in the germline V gene. V trimming: 6 bases; J trimming: 4 bases; junction bases outside the gene matches: 6.

In this sample, this clone turned up once. The CDR3 protein is CATSPSGGYGEQYF. CDR3 coding DNA: TGTGCCACCAGTCCCTCAGGGGGATACGGCGAGCAGTACTTC. The genes are TRBV24-1 and TRBJ2-7; 7 bases map to TRBD1. The CDR3 length is 14 residues. V shed 6 bases, J shed 6 bases, and the junction held 10 bases outside the gene matches. Germline V CDR1 and CDR2: KGHDR, SFDVKD.